Below, 4 T cell receptor beta chains from the same sample are listed, as sequenced in a study of T cells in Graves' hyperthyroidism and ophthalmopathy. Amplification targeted TCR beta CDR3 regions from RNA transcripts. Carried out on the TCR CDR3, a first-round RT-PCR used the HTBI primer set. TCRdb re-called the multiplex PCR reads through MiXCR, storing one row per CDR3 protein. Among 600,000 to 900,000 distinct CDR3 sequences listed, around 15% were seen once. Sequencing input: blood. These receptors were obtained from a young man with Graves' hyperthyroidism.

This clonotype was detected many times. The V call is TRBV30, the J call TRBJ1-5; unclear D gene. The CDR3 is 13 amino acids. Germline V CDR1 and CDR2: GTSNPN, SVGIG (reference sequence). V shed 2 bases and J shed 9 bases, with 14 bases lying between them. The CDR3 DNA sequence: TGTGCCTGGAGTACGAGGGAAACGGGGCCCCAGCATTTT. Protein product: CAWSTRETGPQHF.

This clonotype was observed at least ten times. V gene TRBV27 combines with J gene TRBJ2-7; 11 bases line up with TRBD1. Germline values: CDR1 MNHEY, CDR2 SMNVEV (reference sequence). CDR3 length: 15 residues. V was pared by 0 bases and J by 6 bases, with 4 bases of the junction left unmatched. DNA of the CDR3: TGTGCCAGCAGTTTATCGGGACAGGGGGTTCTCGAGCAGTACTTC. It translates to CASSLSGQGVLEQYF.

J is TRBJ1-3 and V is TRBV18; D call uncertain. Germline V gives CDR1 KGHSH, CDR2 LQKENI. The CDR3 sequence is 14 residues long. Trimming removed 5 bases at V and 3 bases at J, with 11 bases between. CDR3 in DNA: TGTGCCAGCTCATCGTCGGGGAATGGAAACACCATATATTTT. Its protein is CASSSSGNGNTIYF.

This clonotype has at least ten counts. This chain uses TRBV12-3 or TRBV12-4 with TRBJ2-3, with 10 positions matching TRBD2. Trimming removed 1 base from V and 2 bases from J; junction bases left unmatched: 3. CDR3 length: 16 residues. CDR3 sequence reads: CASSLGLAGPTDTQYF. DNA of the CDR3: TGTGCCAGCAGTTTAGGACTAGCGGGCCCCACAGATACGCAGTATTTT.